Only a few counts were recorded for the clone carrying this T cell receptor (beta chain). Its antigen is still unknown. The data stem from a study of cytomegalovirus exposure and HLA in healthy donors. Study-wide points: Cytomegalovirus association was listed for approximately 150 TCR beta chains.

Though probably carrying unrecorded immune exposures, donors were nominally healthy at sampling. Primers: 60 Vbeta forward and 13 Jbeta reverse. Using immunoSEQ multiplex PCR, the repertoire was profiled, and TCRdb retains in-frame clones only, with some absent. In the table there are more than 25,000 clones, roughly 66% of which are singletons. This clonotype originated in a male donor in good health and CMV-seropositive. The source material was PBMCs.

The CDR3 DNA follows: TGTGCCAGCAGTGAGCTAGCGGGAGCCACCGGGGAGCTGTTTTTT. Amino acid sequence: CASSELAGATGELFF. V gene TRBV6-4 combines with J gene TRBJ2-2, with 10 bases matching TRBD2. The CDR3 runs 15 residues. Per germline, CDR1 MRHNA and CDR2 SNTAGT. Trimming at V came to 3 bases and at J to 4 bases, leaving 2 bases not matched to a gene.